The T cell receptor beta chain described here comes from a study of neurological immune-mediated disorders. Findings and limits, study-wide: The greatest TCR clonal expansion appeared in HTLV-1-associated myelopathy and the smallest, falling below healthy controls, in multiple sclerosis.

Many counts were recorded for this clonotype. Antigen specificity is unknown. Time point denoted: longitudinal time-point 3. The cDNA was synthesized by 5'RACE incorporating 10-nucleotide random UMIs. TCRdb independently ran MiXCR on the 5' RACE reads; one entry per CDR3 protein. The sample carries more than 50,000 distinct CDR3 sequences, 6.5% to 8.5% recorded once. The ends were cut back, 4 bases at V and 4 bases at J, with 17 bases in the middle. Germline V gene data show CDR1 as SGHRS and CDR2 as YFSETQ. CDR3 length: 16 amino acids. The chain employs TRBV5-1 and TRBJ1-4, with D possibly matching TRBD1 (6 bases). The origin of this receptor is a woman aged 40 to 50 in good health. Material for sequencing was PBMCs. CDR3 nucleotides: TGCGCCAGCAGCCCCTCTGGACAGAGACTTAATGAAAAACTGTTTTTT. It is translated as CASSPSGQRLNEKLFF.